The 15 T cell receptor beta chains listed next were all sequenced from one sample in a study of shared clonotypes between healthy human individuals. Method: immunoSEQ multiplex PCR; TCRdb's copy keeps in-frame clones and lacks some. The data show hundreds of thousands of clones, with around 76% seen just once and around 12% held by the top ten. Sequences were obtained from PBMCs. Every receptor here comes from a woman between 40 and 55 years old in good health. Some clones in this sample may be carry-over from other donors' samples.

The rearrangement uses TRBV15 and TRBJ1-5; D possibly corresponds to TRBD1 (6 bases). The CDR3 is made up of 15 amino acids. V lost 3 bases, J lost 6 bases, and 15 bases lay in between. CDR1 is LNHNV and CDR2 is YYDKDF in the germline V gene (reference sequence). The CDR3 DNA reads TGTGCCACCAGCAGGGAAGGGGGGTCGATTCAGCCCCAGCATTTT. It translates to CATSREGGSIQPQHF.

In its sample, this clone was seen a few times. V and J are TRBV30 and TRBJ1-4; 8 positions agree with TRBD1. Looked up from germline, CDR1 is GTSNPN and CDR2 is SVGIG (reference sequence). The CDR3 runs 15 residues. V gave up 4 bases and J gave up 5 bases; unmatched junction bases: 9. The CDR3 is CAWTDRGNANEKLFF. Here the CDR3 DNA reads TGTGCCTGGACCGACAGGGGTAATGCGAATGAAAAACTGTTTTTT.

This clone was seen only once. The rearrangement links TRBV19 to TRBJ2-7; 10 bases are a match to TRBD2. The CDR3 runs to 16 residues. J gave up 3 bases and V 6 bases, and 11 bases lay outside the gene matches. Germline V gene sequence: CDR1 LNHDA, CDR2 SQIVND (reference sequence). The CDR3 sequence is CASSWTSGQHIYEQYF. The CDR3 nucleotides read TGTGCCAGTAGCTGGACTAGCGGACAGCATATCTACGAGCAGTACTTC.

This clone was seen a few times. Written as DNA, the CDR3 is TGTGCCAGCAGCCTATCCGGGACTAGTTCCGATGAGCAGTTCTTC. This sequence encodes CASSLSGTSSDEQFF. The genes are TRBV7-7 and TRBJ2-1; 8 bases fit TRBD2. This CDR3 has 15 amino acids. Germline-derived CDR1 and CDR2 are SSHAT and FNYEAQ (reference sequence). The J segment lost 8 bases and the V segment lost 5 bases, leaving 11 bases of the junction unmatched.

Written as DNA, the CDR3 is TGTGCCAGCAGCCCATCTGGGTTTCAGGGATATGGCTACACCTTC. Translating it yields CASSPSGFQGYGYTF. This chain connects TRBV9 to TRBJ1-2; TRBD1 is a possible D gene (5 bases). The V gene's germline CDR1 is SGDLS and CDR2 YYNGEE. The CDR3 sequence is 15 residues long. The V end lost 4 bases, the J end lost 5 bases, and 18 bases lay between the germline ends.

This rearrangement joins TRBV10-3 to TRBJ2-6, with 11 positions matching TRBD2. V trimming: 7 bases; J trimming: 3 bases; junction bases outside the gene matches: 17. The CDR3 contains 20 residues. The germline CDR1 and CDR2 sequences are ENHRY and SYGVKD. The CDR3 region is CAINLVLLAGGPSGANVLTF. The CDR3, as DNA: TGTGCCATCAATTTAGTTCTATTAGCGGGAGGGCCCAGTGGGGCCAACGTCCTGACTTTC.

This chain links TRBV7-9 with TRBJ2-7; weak D call: TRBD2 (6 bases). Germline assignment: CDR1 SEHNR and CDR2 FQNEAQ (reference sequence). V was cut by 1 base and J by 5 bases, with 15 bases left in between. This CDR3 spans 15 amino acids. DNA of the CDR3: TGTGCCAGCAGCTTAGGGGAGATCTGGAGGGACGAGCAGTACTTC. It is translated as CASSLGEIWRDEQYF.

The chain has TRBV30 and TRBJ2-2, with D perhaps TRBD2 (5 bases). This CDR3 has 14 amino acids. Germline V CDR1 and CDR2: GTSNPN, SVGIG (reference sequence). V lost 0 bases and J 6 bases, leaving 11 bases between the germline ends. The CDR3: CAWSVALAPGELFF. The CDR3 DNA reads TGTGCCTGGAGTGTAGCTCTAGCTCCCGGGGAGCTGTTTTTT. The full variable domain, rest sourced from reference TRBV30 and TRBJ2-2, is SQTIHQWPATLVQPVGSPLSLECTVEGTSNPNLYWYRQAAGRGLQLLFYSVGIGQISSEVPQNLSASRPQDRQFILSSKKLLLSDSGFYLCAWSVALAPGELFFGEGSRLTVL.

This chain connects TRBV10-2 to TRBJ2-5; 7 bases map to TRBD1. CDR3 length: 20 residues. The ends lost 2 bases at V and 2 bases at J; junction bases unmatched: 20. From germline, CDR1 is WSHSY and CDR2 SAAADI. CDR3 sequence reads: CASSEGHGQAPALIQETQYF. CDR3 nucleotide sequence: TGCGCCAGCAGTGAGGGGCATGGACAGGCACCCGCACTGATACAAGAGACCCAGTACTTC.

The chain joins TRBV29-1 to TRBJ2-5; TRBD2 matches 12 bases. Germline V gene lookup returns CDR1 SQVTM and CDR2 ANQGSEA. This CDR3 comprises 13 residues. Trimming cost V 7 bases and J 3 bases; bases outside gene matches: 3. The CDR3 region is CSARTSGEETQYF. The CDR3, as DNA: TGCAGCGCTCGGACTAGCGGGGAAGAGACCCAGTACTTC.

This clone was found a few times. The chain is built from TRBV19 and TRBJ2-7; 13 bases agree with TRBD2. The V gene's germline CDR1 is LNHDA and CDR2 SQIVND (reference sequence). The CDR3 runs 15 residues. The trim removed 3 bases at V and 3 bases at J, leaving 2 bases unmatched. CDR3 bases: TGTGCCAGTAGTATGACTAGCGGGAGGTACTACGAGCAGTACTTC. This gives the protein CASSMTSGRYYEQYF.

This chain joins TRBV28 and TRBJ1-1; D might be TRBD1 (5 bases). With 8 bases removed from V and 4 bases from J, the gap between germline ends came to 20 bases. The V gene's germline CDR1 is MDHEN and CDR2 SYDVKM. This CDR3 spans 15 amino acids. The CDR3 DNA sequence: TGTGCCAGCCGCTCGGGGGGGGGAGACAGCACTGAAGCTTTCTTT. This sequence encodes CASRSGGGDSTEAFF.

CDR3 nucleotide sequence: TGCGCCAGCAGCTCACAGGGGTTGGGCACAGATACGCAGTATTTT. Translation: CASSSQGLGTDTQYF. The gene calls are TRBV5-1 and TRBJ2-3; TRBD1 matches 7 bases. The CDR3 length is 15 residues. Germline V gene lookup returns CDR1 SGHRS and CDR2 YFSETQ. J lost 1 base, V lost 3 bases, and 5 bases had no gene match.

This clone was detected ten times or more. This chain joins TRBV5-1 and TRBJ1-4; a weak D match, TRBD1 (5 bases). The germline V gene has CDR1 SGHRS and CDR2 YFSETQ. This CDR3 region has 17 residues. Between the trimmed V and J ends, which lost 4 bases and 0 bases, there was a span of 16 bases. CDR3 residues: CASSLGPLPSTNEKLFF. CDR3 coding DNA: TGCGCCAGCAGCCTGGGGCCTTTACCTTCAACTAATGAAAAACTGTTTTTT.

The V and J genes are TRBV7-9 and TRBJ2-5, with D perhaps matching TRBD1 (6 bases). V lost 5 bases and J 4 bases, leaving 20 bases between the germline ends. CDR1 is SEHNR and CDR2 is FQNEAQ in the germline V gene (reference sequence). The CDR3 extends over 16 amino acids. CDR3 sequence: CASSPMGALGVETQYF. In nucleotides, the CDR3 is TGTGCCAGCAGCCCAATGGGGGCGCTCGGAGTAGAGACCCAGTACTTC.